Each of the 20 T cell receptor beta chains below was sequenced from the same sample in a study of Ad26.COV2.S vaccination and SARS-CoV-2 variants. The treatment is: around 19 received Ad26.COV2.S at low or high dose, single or two shots; 5 received placebo; per-sample allocation not given. Collection of samples fell on day 63 after the first vaccine or placebo injection. The table came from immunoSEQ multiplex PCR; TCRdb's copy has only in-frame clones and leaves some out. The data contain about 350,000 clones, about 88% of them singletons. The sample in question was peripheral blood, obtained in a trial of Ad26.COV2.S vaccine versus placebo. These receptors came from a person between 18 and 65 years old who received the Ad26.COV2.S COVID-19 vaccine or a placebo.

This clone was detected once. The genes are TRBV10-3 and TRBJ1-3, with unresolved D. The CDR3 is made up of 15 amino acids. Germline V lookup: CDR1 ENHRY, CDR2 SYGVKD. Trimming took 0 bases from V and 7 from J, leaving 13 bases between them. The CDR3 DNA reads as TGTGCCATCAGTGAGTCTCCACAGTCAGCCAACACCATATATTTT. Amino acid sequence: CAISESPQSANTIYF.

The chain is built from TRBV7-8 and TRBJ1-2; TRBD1 is a possible D gene (6 bases). Germline V gene data show CDR1 as SGHVS and CDR2 as FQNEAQ. V gave up 0 bases and J gave up 6 bases, with 17 bases separating them. The CDR3 runs 16 residues. The CDR3 nucleotides read TGTGCCAGCAGCTTAGCACTACAGGGTTGGGTTGATGGCTACACCTTC. It encodes CASSLALQGWVDGYTF.

The chain is built from TRBV6-5 and TRBJ2-7; a possible D gene is TRBD1 (6 bases). V lost 6 bases and J lost 6, with 18 bases in between. Per germline, CDR1 MNHEY and CDR2 SVGAGI. The CDR3 consists of 14 residues. The DNA for the CDR3 is TGTGCCAGCAGGGCGACAGGCCGTCCTGGCGAGCAGTACTTC. This encodes CASRATGRPGEQYF.

The genes are TRBV18 and TRBJ1-1; D call uncertain. V lost 4 bases to trimming and J lost 7 bases, with 10 bases between them. The CDR3 spans 12 residues. The germline V gene encodes CDR1 KGHSH and CDR2 LQKENI. Here the CDR3 DNA reads TGTGCCAGCTCACAGGCCGGCGATGAAGCTTTCTTT. Translating it yields CASSQAGDEAFF.

This chain joins TRBV5-1 and TRBJ1-1; D is unresolved. This CDR3 has 13 amino acids. The V end was cut by 0 bases, the J end by 4 bases, with 7 bases between. The germline gives CDR1 SGHRS, CDR2 YFSETQ. The CDR3 loop reads CASSLDFGTEAFF. Written as DNA, the CDR3 is TGCGCCAGCAGCTTGGATTTTGGCACTGAAGCTTTCTTT. Combining the CDR3 with reference TRBV5-1 and TRBJ1-1 gives the whole variable domain KAGVTQTPRYLIKTRGQQVTLSCSPISGHRSVSWYQQTPGQGLQFLFEYFSETQRNKGNFPGRFSGRQFSNSRSEMNVSTLELGDSALYLCASSLDFGTEAFFGQGTRLTVV.

The chain recombines TRBV5-4 with TRBJ1-2, with no clear D. This CDR3 region has 15 residues. V lost 0 bases, J lost 0 bases, and 9 bases lay in between. Germline V CDR1 and CDR2: SGHNT, YYREEE (reference sequence). In DNA, the CDR3 is TGTGCCAGCAGCTTGGACGGACGTTCTAACTATGGCTACACCTTC. This translates into CASSLDGRSNYGYTF.

The chain joins TRBV12-3 or TRBV12-4 to TRBJ2-7; D possibly matches TRBD1 or TRBD2 (6 bases each). Trimming cost V 8 bases and J 6 bases, with 11 bases left between them. This CDR3 is built from 11 residues. CDR3 sequence: CASRGLREQYF. DNA for the CDR3: TGTGCCAGCCGGGGGCTCCGCGAGCAGTACTTC.

The chain combines TRBV27 with TRBJ1-1; the D gene is possibly TRBD1 (5 bases). The CDR3 is made up of 14 amino acids. Germline V gene data show CDR1 as MNHEY and CDR2 as SMNVEV (reference sequence). V was shortened by 2 bases and J by 1 base, with 8 bases between the two germline ends. The CDR3 DNA follows: TGTGCCAGCAGTTTAGTAGGACAGAACACTGAAGCTTTCTTT. Its translation: CASSLVGQNTEAFF.

The chain uses TRBV10-2 and TRBJ2-3; 12 bases match TRBD2. CDR3 length: 15 amino acids. Trimming cost V 6 bases and J 1 base; bases outside gene matches: 2. Germline values: CDR1 WSHSY, CDR2 SAAADI. CDR3 nucleotide sequence: TGCGCCAGCAGCCTAGCGGGGGGGGGCACAGATACGCAGTATTTT. Translating it yields CASSLAGGGTDTQYF.

This clone was counted a few times. The chain combines TRBV7-9 with TRBJ1-3; D is perhaps TRBD1 (5 bases). CDR3 length: 15 amino acids. V dropped 3 bases and J dropped 2 bases, with 11 bases sitting between them. Germline-derived CDR1 and CDR2 are SEHNR and FQNEAQ (reference sequence). CDR3: CASSFGAGTGNTIYF. The CDR3 DNA reads TGTGCCAGCAGCTTTGGCGCAGGGACTGGAAACACCATATATTTT.

The genes are TRBV7-2 and TRBJ1-6; TRBD1 might be the D (6 bases). V dropped 2 bases and J dropped 6 bases, with 8 bases sitting between them. CDR1 is SGHTA and CDR2 is FQGNSA in the germline V gene. The CDR3 sequence is 14 residues long. This CDR3 reads CASSLYRANSPLHF. CDR3 nucleotide sequence: TGTGCCAGCAGCTTATACAGGGCTAATTCACCCCTCCACTTT.

This rearrangement joins TRBV7-9 to TRBJ1-6; TRBD1 matches 7 bases. The germline V gene has CDR1 SEHNR and CDR2 FQNEAQ (reference sequence). The V segment lost 8 bases and the J segment 6 bases; nucleotides outside the gene matches: 7. The CDR3 loop spans 14 amino acids. The CDR3 reads CASGPGQLNSPLHF. In DNA, the CDR3 is TGTGCCAGCGGTCCGGGACAGCTTAATTCACCCCTCCACTTT.

The chain is built from TRBV6-1 and TRBJ2-5, with D hard to call. The CDR3 is 12 residues long. Germline CDR1 and CDR2: MNHNS and SASEGT. V was trimmed by 2 bases and J by 4 bases, leaving 5 bases between them. In DNA form, the CDR3 reads TGTGCCAGCAGTGAAATGCGAGAGACCCAGTACTTC. It specifies CASSEMRETQYF.

The chain recombines TRBV11-3 with TRBJ2-2; no clear D gene. Germline V gene sequence: CDR1 SGHNT, CDR2 YENEEA. V gave up 0 bases and J gave up 7 bases, with 12 bases separating them. This CDR3 region has 15 residues. In DNA form, the CDR3 reads TGTGCCAGCAGCTTAGATAGCCTGGAGAGCGGGGAGCTGTTTTTT. Translated, it gives CASSLDSLESGELFF. Complete variable domain (other parts from reference TRBV11-3 and TRBJ2-2): EAGVVQSPRYKIIEKKQPVAFWCNPISGHNTLYWYLQNLGQGPELLIRYENEEAVDDSQLPKDRFSAERLKGVDSTLKIQPAELGDSAVYLCASSLDSLESGELFFGEGSRLTVL.

This chain links TRBV11-3 with TRBJ2-2; D unclear. The V and J ends lost 5 bases and 5 bases respectively, with 12 bases between them. The CDR3 consists of 14 residues. The V gene's germline CDR1 is SGHNT and CDR2 YENEEA. Here the CDR3 reads CASSPRHPTGELFF. The CDR3 nucleotides read TGTGCCAGCAGCCCCCGGCATCCAACCGGGGAGCTGTTTTTT.

This sequence joins TRBV2 and TRBJ2-1; 7 bases fit TRBD2. The germline V gene has CDR1 SNHLY and CDR2 FYNNEI. This CDR3 spans 15 amino acids. J lost 4 bases, V lost 5 bases, and 8 bases had no gene match. The chain's CDR3 is CASSHPSGLYNEQFF. DNA for the CDR3: TGTGCCAGCAGTCACCCTAGCGGATTATACAATGAGCAGTTCTTC.

This clone came up a few times. V and J are TRBV18 and TRBJ1-1; weak D call: TRBD1 (6 bases). Deletions cut 2 bases from V and 11 bases from J, with 15 bases between. This CDR3 comprises 13 residues. Germline CDR1 is KGHSH and CDR2 is LQKENI. DNA for the CDR3: TGTGCCAGCTCACCAGATCAGGGGACGTTTGCTTTCTTT. It specifies CASSPDQGTFAFF.

The chain recombines TRBV9 with TRBJ2-1; no reliable D call. This CDR3 is 11 amino acids long. V lost 0 bases to trimming and J lost 10 bases, with 5 bases between them. Germline CDR1 and CDR2: SGDLS and YYNGEE. CDR3 sequence (DNA): TGTGCCAGCAGCGTAGGTCAGGAGCAGTTCTTC. Amino acids: CASSVGQEQFF.

The chain couples TRBV13 to TRBJ1-4; 7 bases line up with TRBD1. CDR3 size: 15 residues. Germline V gene lookup returns CDR1 PRHDT and CDR2 FYEKMQ (reference sequence). V shed 5 bases and J 8 bases; nucleotides not matched to a gene: 11. The DNA for the CDR3 is TGTGCCAGCAGCCCAACAGGGGCGTTTAACGAAAAACTGTTTTTT. Encoded protein: CASSPTGAFNEKLFF.

This clone was counted once. The chain couples TRBV4-2 to TRBJ1-6; 7 bases are a match to TRBD1. J gave up 7 bases and V 4 bases, and 7 bases lay outside the gene matches. The CDR3 has 15 residues. Germline CDR1 LGHNA, CDR2 YNFKEQ. The chain's CDR3 is CASSLKDRSNSPLHF. The CDR3 DNA reads TGTGCCAGCAGCCTCAAGGACAGGTCCAATTCACCCCTCCACTTT.